The 5 T cell receptor beta chains reported below all come from one sample, sequenced in a study of blood T cell repertoires in COVID-19 (TCRdb year 2020). Library preparation employed the immunoSEQ multiplex PCR assay. Imported from immuneACCESS, the table was reduced by TCRdb to in-frame sequences with V and J called. These copies leave out some clones; in studies compared against another copy, an unresolved V gene accounts for under half, and the cause of the remainder is not known. The table for this sample lists a few hundred thousand clones; approximately 91% of them were counted only once. Of the sample, about 2.5% falls within the top ten clones. Specimen: peripheral blood. These receptors originate from a young adult with COVID-19, enrolled during active disease.

The gene calls are TRBV7-9 and TRBJ1-3, with D possibly being TRBD1 (5 bases). The CDR3 runs 13 residues. Germline V CDR1 and CDR2: SEHNR, FQNEAQ (reference sequence). Trimming shortened V by 4 bases and J by 8 bases, and 12 bases separated the two germline ends. CDR3 nucleotides: TGTGCCAGCAGCTCGAGCCAGGGCTACACCATATATTTT. Translated, it gives CASSSSQGYTIYF.

This chain links TRBV28 with TRBJ2-1; TRBD2 agrees at 12 bases. The ends lost 3 bases at V and 7 bases at J; junction bases unmatched: 7. This CDR3 contains 16 residues. Germline V gives CDR1 MDHEN, CDR2 SYDVKM. Written as DNA, the CDR3 is TGTGCCAGCAGTTTTAGTCTAGCGGGAGGGCCGAATGAGCAGTTCTTC. Its translation: CASSFSLAGGPNEQFF.

This chain uses TRBV24-1 with TRBJ1-2, with D possibly TRBD1 on 6 matching bases. The CDR3 extends over 15 amino acids. V lost 6 bases and J 7 bases, leaving 20 bases between the germline ends. In germline, CDR1 is KGHDR, CDR2 SFDVKD. CDR3 DNA: TGTGCCACCAGTTTGGGGGCAGGGGCCCCCCCTGGCTACACCTTC. Protein: CATSLGAGAPPGYTF.

The chain employs TRBV28 and TRBJ2-7, with a weak D call TRBD2 (5 bases). The CDR3 runs 15 residues. V was cut by 3 bases and J by 6 bases, with 18 bases left in between. Germline V gives CDR1 MDHEN, CDR2 SYDVKM. CDR3 in DNA: TGTGCCAGCAGTTTTAGGGCGGGCCGCAAATCCGAGCAGTACTTC. Its protein product is CASSFRAGRKSEQYF. Filled out from reference TRBV28 and TRBJ2-7, the complete variable domain reads DVKVTQSSRYLVKRTGEKVFLECVQDMDHENMFWYRQDPGLGLRLIYFSYDVKMKEKGDIPEGYSVSREKKERFSLILESASTNQTSMYLCASSFRAGRKSEQYFGPGTRLTVT.

The chain uses TRBV28 and TRBJ1-2; 12 positions agree with TRBD1. The CDR3 has 17 residues. The J segment lost 5 bases and the V segment lost 6 bases, leaving 13 bases of the junction unmatched. Germline assignment: CDR1 MDHEN and CDR2 SYDVKM. The CDR3, as DNA: TGTGCCAGCAGCCCAGGGGGGGGACAGGGGGCGCAGTATGGCTACACCTTC. It is translated as CASSPGGGQGAQYGYTF.